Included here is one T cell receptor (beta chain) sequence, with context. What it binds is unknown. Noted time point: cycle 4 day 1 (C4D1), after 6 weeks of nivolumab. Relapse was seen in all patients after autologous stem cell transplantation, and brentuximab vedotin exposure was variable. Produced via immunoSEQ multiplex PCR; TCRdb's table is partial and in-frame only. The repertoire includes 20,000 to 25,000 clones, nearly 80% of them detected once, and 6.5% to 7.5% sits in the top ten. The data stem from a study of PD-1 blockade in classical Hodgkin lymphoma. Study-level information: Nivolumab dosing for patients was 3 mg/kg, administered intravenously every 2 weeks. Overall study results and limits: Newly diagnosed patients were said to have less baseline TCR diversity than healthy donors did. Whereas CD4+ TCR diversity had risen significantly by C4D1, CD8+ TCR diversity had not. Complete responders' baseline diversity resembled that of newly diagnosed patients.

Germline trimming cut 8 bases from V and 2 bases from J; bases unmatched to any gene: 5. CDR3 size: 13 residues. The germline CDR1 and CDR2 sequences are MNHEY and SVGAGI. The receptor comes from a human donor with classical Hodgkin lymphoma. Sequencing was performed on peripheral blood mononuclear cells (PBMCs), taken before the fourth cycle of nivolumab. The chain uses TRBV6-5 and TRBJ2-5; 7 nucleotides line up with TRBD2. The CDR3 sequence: CASYNSGQETQYF. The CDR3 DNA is TGTGCCAGCTATAATAGCGGGCAAGAGACCCAGTACTTC.